This TCR beta chain comes out of a study of a mutant IDH1 vaccine in newly diagnosed glioma. The overall study: Treated patients had a mean age of 40.4 years and a sex split that was around 60% male and 37.5% female. Receipt of radiotherapy, temozolomide, or both preceded the study, and most received both.

The method was immunoSEQ multiplex PCR; TCRdb's version includes in-frame clones alone and lacks a portion of them. The sample includes under 65,000 clones, around three quarters seen only once; the top ten take roughly 1.9%. Concerning this clone: Its antigen remains unidentified. Other nucleotide sequences from this sample produce the same CDR3.

Time point noted: baseline, week 1 (first vaccination visit). The treatment here: pre-vaccination baseline after standard-of-care therapy. Germline V gene sequence: CDR1 MNHEY, CDR2 SMNVEV (reference sequence). This CDR3 contains 13 residues. With 3 bases clipped from V and 4 bases from J, the junction kept 0 bases outside the gene matches. The study, taken as a whole, reports: Vaccination elicited immune responses in roughly 92% of patients. Top-clonotype changes in peripheral T cells seemed unrelated to pseudoprogression.

The genes are TRBV27 and TRBJ1-1; TRBD1 matches at 9 bases. This receptor was obtained from a woman in her thirties or forties with glioma. This sample comprised PBMCs, obtained from a glioma patient treated with radiotherapy, temozolomide or both. The CDR3 DNA reads as TGTGCCAGCAGTTTGGACAGGGGCACTGAAGCTTTCTTT. Protein: CASSLDRGTEAFF.